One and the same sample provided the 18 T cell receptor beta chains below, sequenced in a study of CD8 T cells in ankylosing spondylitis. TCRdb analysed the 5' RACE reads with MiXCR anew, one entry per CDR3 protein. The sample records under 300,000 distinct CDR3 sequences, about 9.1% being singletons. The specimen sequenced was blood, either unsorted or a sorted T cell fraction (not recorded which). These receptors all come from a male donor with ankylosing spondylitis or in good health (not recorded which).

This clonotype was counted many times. The CDR3 loop is CASSPSHGGSNEQFF. CDR3 nucleotide sequence: TGTGCCAGCAGCCCCTCTCATGGGGGTAGCAATGAGCAGTTCTTC. J is TRBJ2-1 and V is TRBV12-3 or TRBV12-4; D could derive from TRBD1 or TRBD2 (5 bases each). This CDR3 contains 15 residues. The V end was cut by 6 bases, the J end by 6 bases, with 18 bases between.

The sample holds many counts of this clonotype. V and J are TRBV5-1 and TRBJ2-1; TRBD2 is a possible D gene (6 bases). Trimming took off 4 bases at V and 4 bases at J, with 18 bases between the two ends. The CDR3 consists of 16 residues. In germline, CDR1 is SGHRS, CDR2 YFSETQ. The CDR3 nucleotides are TGCGCCAGCAGCGAACTAGCATTCGACGGGTACAATGAGCAGTTCTTC. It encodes CASSELAFDGYNEQFF.

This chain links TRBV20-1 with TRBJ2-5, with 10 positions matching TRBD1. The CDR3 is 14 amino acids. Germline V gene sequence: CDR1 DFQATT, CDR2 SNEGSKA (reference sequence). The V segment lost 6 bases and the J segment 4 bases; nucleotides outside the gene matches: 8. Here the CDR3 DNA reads TGCAGTGCACTCGAGGGGACAGGGGCAGAGACCCAGTACTTC. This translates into CSALEGTGAETQYF.

The CDR3 DNA reads as TGTGCCAGCAGCTTGTATAGCGGGACCTACGAGCAGTACTTC. Protein product: CASSLYSGTYEQYF. The chain carries TRBV7-2 and TRBJ2-7; 8 positions match TRBD2. V lost 3 bases to trimming and J lost 2 bases; unmatched junction nucleotides: 3. This CDR3 is built from 14 residues. Germline CDR1 reads SGHTA; CDR2 reads FQGNSA.

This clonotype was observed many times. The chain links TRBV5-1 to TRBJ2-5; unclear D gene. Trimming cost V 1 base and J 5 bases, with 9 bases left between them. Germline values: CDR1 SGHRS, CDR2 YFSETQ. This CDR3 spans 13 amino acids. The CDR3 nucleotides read TGCGCCAGCAGCTTGTTGTTCCGGGAGACCCAGTACTTC. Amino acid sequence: CASSLLFRETQYF.

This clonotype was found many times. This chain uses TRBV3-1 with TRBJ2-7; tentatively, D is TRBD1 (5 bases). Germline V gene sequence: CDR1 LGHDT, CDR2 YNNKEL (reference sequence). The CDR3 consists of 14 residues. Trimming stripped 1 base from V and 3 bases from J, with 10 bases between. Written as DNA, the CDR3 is TGTGCCAGCAGCCAAGGGGCAGGGATCTACGAGCAGTACTTC. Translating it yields CASSQGAGIYEQYF.

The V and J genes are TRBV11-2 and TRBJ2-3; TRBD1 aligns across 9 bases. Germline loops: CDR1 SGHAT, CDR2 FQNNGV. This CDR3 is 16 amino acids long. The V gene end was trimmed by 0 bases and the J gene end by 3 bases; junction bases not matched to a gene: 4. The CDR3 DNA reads TGTGCCAGCAGCTTAGATGAGGACAGGGGTACAGATACGCAGTATTTT. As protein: CASSLDEDRGTDTQYF.

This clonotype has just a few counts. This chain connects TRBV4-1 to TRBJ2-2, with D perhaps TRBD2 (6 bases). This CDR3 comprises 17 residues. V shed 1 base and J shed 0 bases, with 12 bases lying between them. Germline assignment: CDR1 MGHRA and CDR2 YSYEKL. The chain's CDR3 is CASSQGGGGTNTGELFF. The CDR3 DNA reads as TGCGCCAGCAGCCAAGGGGGCGGCGGGACGAACACCGGGGAGCTGTTTTTT.

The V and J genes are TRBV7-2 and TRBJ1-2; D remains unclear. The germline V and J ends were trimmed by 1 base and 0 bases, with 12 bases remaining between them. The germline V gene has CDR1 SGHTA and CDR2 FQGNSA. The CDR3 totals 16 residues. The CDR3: CASSLVNAGANYGYTF. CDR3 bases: TGTGCCAGCAGCTTAGTCAACGCTGGGGCTAACTATGGCTACACCTTC.

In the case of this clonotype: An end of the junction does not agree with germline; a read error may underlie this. CDR3 DNA sequence: TGTGCCAGCAGTCACCACAGGGCCACGAACCCTGAAGCTTTCTTT. This sequence encodes CASSHHRATNPEAFF. The rearrangement joins TRBV12-3 or TRBV12-4 to TRBJ1-1; D might be TRBD1 (6 bases). The CDR3 sequence is 15 residues long.

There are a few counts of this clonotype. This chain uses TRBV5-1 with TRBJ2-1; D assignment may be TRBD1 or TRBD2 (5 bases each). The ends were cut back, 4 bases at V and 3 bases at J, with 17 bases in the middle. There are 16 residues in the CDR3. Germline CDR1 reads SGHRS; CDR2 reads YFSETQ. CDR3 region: CASSPADGADYNEQFF. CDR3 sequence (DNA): TGCGCCAGCAGCCCCGCTGACGGGGCAGACTACAATGAGCAGTTCTTC. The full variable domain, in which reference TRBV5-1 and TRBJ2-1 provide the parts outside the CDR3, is KAGVTQTPRYLIKTRGQQVTLSCSPISGHRSVSWYQQTPGQGLQFLFEYFSETQRNKGNFPGRFSGRQFSNSRSEMNVSTLELGDSALYLCASSPADGADYNEQFFGPGTRLTVL.

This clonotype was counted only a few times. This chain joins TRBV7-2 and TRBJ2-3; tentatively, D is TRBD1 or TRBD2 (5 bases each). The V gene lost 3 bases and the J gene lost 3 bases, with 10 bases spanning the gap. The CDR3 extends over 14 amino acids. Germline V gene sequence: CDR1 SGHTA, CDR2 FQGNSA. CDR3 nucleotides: TGTGCCAGCAGCTTCGTGGGGGAGACAGATACGCAGTATTTT. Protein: CASSFVGETDTQYF.

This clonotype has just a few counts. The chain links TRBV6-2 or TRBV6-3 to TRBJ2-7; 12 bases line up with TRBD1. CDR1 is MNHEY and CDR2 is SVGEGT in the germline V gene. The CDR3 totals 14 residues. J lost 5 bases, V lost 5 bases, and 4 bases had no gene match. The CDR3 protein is CASSGGQGADEQYF. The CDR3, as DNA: TGTGCCAGCAGTGGGGGACAGGGGGCCGACGAGCAGTACTTC.

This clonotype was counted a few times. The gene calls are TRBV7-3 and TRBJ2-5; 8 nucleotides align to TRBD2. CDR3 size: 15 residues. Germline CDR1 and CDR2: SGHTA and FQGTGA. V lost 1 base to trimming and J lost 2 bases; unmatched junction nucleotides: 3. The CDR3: CASSLSGGRQETQYF. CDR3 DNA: TGTGCCAGCAGCTTAAGCGGGGGGCGACAAGAGACCCAGTACTTC.

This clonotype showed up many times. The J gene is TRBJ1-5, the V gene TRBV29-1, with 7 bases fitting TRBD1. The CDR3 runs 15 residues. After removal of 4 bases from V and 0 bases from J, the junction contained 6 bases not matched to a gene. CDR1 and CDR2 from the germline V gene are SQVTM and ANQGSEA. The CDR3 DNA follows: TGCAGCGTTGCACAGGGGCCTTATAGCAATCAGCCCCAGCATTTT. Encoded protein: CSVAQGPYSNQPQHF.

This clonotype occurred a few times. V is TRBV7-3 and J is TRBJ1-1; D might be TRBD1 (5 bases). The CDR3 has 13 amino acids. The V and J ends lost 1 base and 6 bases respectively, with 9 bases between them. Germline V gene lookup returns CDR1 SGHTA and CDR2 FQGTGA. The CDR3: CASSLMWDSEAFF. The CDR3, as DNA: TGTGCCAGCAGCTTAATGTGGGACTCTGAAGCTTTCTTT.

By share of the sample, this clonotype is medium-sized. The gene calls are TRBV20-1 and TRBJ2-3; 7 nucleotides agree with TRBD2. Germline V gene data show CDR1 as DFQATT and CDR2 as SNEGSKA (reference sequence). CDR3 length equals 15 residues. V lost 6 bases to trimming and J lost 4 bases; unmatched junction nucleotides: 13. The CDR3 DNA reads TGCAGTGCCACCCCCCAGCGGGGTGGAGCAGATACGCAGTATTTT. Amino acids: CSATPQRGGADTQYF.

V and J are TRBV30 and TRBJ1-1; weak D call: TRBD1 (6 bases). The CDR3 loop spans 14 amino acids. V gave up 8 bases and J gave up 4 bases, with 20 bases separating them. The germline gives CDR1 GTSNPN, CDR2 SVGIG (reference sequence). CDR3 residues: CALEPMGGGTEAFF. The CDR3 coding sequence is TGTGCCCTCGAACCCATGGGAGGGGGCACTGAAGCTTTCTTT.